The 17 T cell receptor beta chains listed next were all sequenced from one sample in a study of regulatory T cells in long-lasting Graves disease. Time point given: persistent/refractory GD, antithyroid drugs over 5 years with positive TRAb. Isolated PBMC RNA provided the starting material for the TCR library. The TCR beta library used iRepertoire HTBI primers with Arm-PCR amplification of CDR3. MiXCR was run by TCRdb on the multiplex PCR reads, yielding one entry per CDR3 protein. This table holds hundreds of thousands of distinct CDR3 sequences, less than 25% found once. This sample comprised peripheral blood mononuclear cells (PBMCs), obtained when the disease was refractory, from a patient treated with antithyroid drugs. The receptor set was obtained from a female donor with Graves disease.

This clonotype was detected ten times or more. The rearrangement uses TRBV20-1 and TRBJ2-5; 8 bases map to TRBD2. Unmatched junction bases numbered 7, after V lost 3 bases and J lost 7 bases. The germline V gene has CDR1 DFQATT and CDR2 SNEGSKA (reference sequence). This CDR3 spans 13 amino acids. Here the CDR3 reads CSASPGLDATQYF. The DNA of the CDR3 is TGCAGTGCTAGCCCGGGACTAGACGCGACCCAGTACTTC.

This clonotype was detected only once. Mismatch with germline at one junction end may stem from a read error. The chain links TRBV20-1 to TRBJ2-2; 8 bases map to TRBD1. The CDR3 runs to 14 residues. CDR1 is DFQATT, CDR2 SNEGSKA, per germline (reference sequence). CDR3 bases: TGCAGTGCTAGAAACAGGGGGGTAATCGGGGGGCTGTTTTTT. It encodes CSARNRGVIGGLFF.

This clonotype was seen repeatedly, ten times or more. The V and J genes are TRBV12-3 or TRBV12-4 and TRBJ2-5; D call uncertain. Trimming stripped 2 bases from V and 5 bases from J, with 9 bases between. CDR3 length equals 13 residues. The CDR3 reads CASSLTNYETQYF. The CDR3 coding sequence is TGTGCCAGCAGTTTAACTAATTATGAGACCCAGTACTTC.

The chain recombines TRBV9 with TRBJ2-7; D call uncertain. CDR1 and CDR2 (germline): SGDLS, YYNGEE. Trimming left V 3 bases short and J 2 bases short, with 15 bases between. This CDR3 spans 15 amino acids. CDR3 protein: CASSADGLRTYEQYF. CDR3 DNA: TGTGCCAGCAGCGCCGATGGGTTACGGACCTACGAGCAGTACTTC.

This clonotype has a count of ten or more. J is TRBJ2-5 and V is TRBV12-3 or TRBV12-4, with D possibly TRBD1 on 6 matching bases. The CDR3 totals 14 residues. Trimming stripped 7 bases from V and 5 bases from J, with 17 bases between. CDR3 bases: TGTGCCAGCAACCCCCAGGGGCTCCGCGAGACCCAGTACTTC. Protein sequence: CASNPQGLRETQYF.

This clonotype was counted between two and nine times. This chain links TRBV19 with TRBJ1-1; D is uncertain. V was shortened by 5 bases and J by 0 bases, with 7 bases between the two germline ends. CDR1 is LNHDA and CDR2 is SQIVND in the germline V gene (reference sequence). This CDR3 contains 13 residues. As DNA, the CDR3 is TGTGCCAGTAGTTGGTCTTTGAACACTGAAGCTTTCTTT. Amino acids: CASSWSLNTEAFF.

In its sample, this clonotype was seen once. V usage is TRBV20-1 and J usage is TRBJ1-5; a possible D gene is TRBD1 (6 bases). The V end lost 6 bases, the J end lost 11 bases, and 23 bases lay between the germline ends. Germline assignment: CDR1 DFQATT and CDR2 SNEGSKA (reference sequence). The CDR3 is 14 amino acids. The CDR3 bases are TGCAGTGCCCAAGAGGGGGGTGTCGGCCAGTCCCAGCATTTT. It codes for CSAQEGGVGQSQHF.

This clonotype was detected many times. The genes are TRBV11-2 and TRBJ2-7; D is unresolved. Germline loops: CDR1 SGHAT, CDR2 FQNNGV. The V gene lost 1 base and the J gene lost 6 bases, with 4 bases spanning the gap. The length of the CDR3 is 11 residues. The CDR3: CASSLGIEQYF. CDR3 nucleotides: TGTGCCAGCAGCTTAGGTATCGAGCAGTACTTC.

The rearrangement uses TRBV20-1 and TRBJ2-7; the match to TRBD2 covers 9 bases. Germline V lookup: CDR1 DFQATT, CDR2 SNEGSKA (reference sequence). J was trimmed by 0 bases and V by 5 bases; bases with no gene match: 20. The CDR3 spans 19 residues. The CDR3 here is CSAPLTSGLARAPSYEQYF. For the CDR3, the DNA is TGCAGTGCTCCGCTTACCTCGGGACTAGCAAGGGCCCCCTCCTACGAGCAGTACTTC.

This clonotype has a count of ten or more. The junction and the germline gene differ at one end; a read error may be behind it. V usage is TRBV12-3 or TRBV12-4 and J usage is TRBJ1-2; D is possibly TRBD1 (5 bases). The CDR3 runs 12 residues. The CDR3 protein is CASSFGASSVPF. The CDR3 coding sequence is TGTGCCAGCAGTTTTGGGGCCTCCTCCGTGCCCTTC.

This clonotype was seen a handful of times. This rearrangement joins TRBV6-2 or TRBV6-3 to TRBJ2-5; maybe TRBD2 (5 bases). The ends were cut back, 5 bases at V and 5 bases at J, with 18 bases in the middle. Germline V gene sequence: CDR1 MNHEY, CDR2 SVGEGT. This CDR3 has 15 residues. CDR3 bases: TGTGCCAGCAGTGAAGCCGGAGGCCGAGGGGAGACCCAGTACTTC. Protein sequence: CASSEAGGRGETQYF.

This clonotype was counted between two and nine times. V is TRBV6-2 or TRBV6-3 and J is TRBJ1-6, with 7 bases identical to TRBD1. This CDR3 comprises 22 residues. CDR1 is MNHEY, CDR2 SVGEGT, per germline. Trimming cost V 2 bases and J 0 bases; bases outside gene matches: 19. CDR3 protein: CASSYAPGWTGKPSSYNSPLHF. CDR3 coding DNA: TGTGCCAGCAGTTACGCGCCAGGATGGACAGGCAAACCAAGCTCCTATAATTCACCCCTCCACTTT.

This clonotype occurred many times. The chain combines TRBV11-2 with TRBJ1-2, with D uncertain. V dropped 1 base and J dropped 6 bases, with 15 bases sitting between them. CDR3 length: 15 amino acids. Germline V gene lookup returns CDR1 SGHAT and CDR2 FQNNGV. CDR3 protein: CASSLGSGTSNGYTF. The CDR3, as DNA: TGTGCCAGCAGCTTAGGCTCGGGAACTTCGAATGGCTACACCTTC.

CDR3 sequence: CASSYSSAGGDTQYF. In DNA, the CDR3 is TGTGCCAGCAGTTACTCCTCAGCGGGAGGAGATACGCAGTATTTT. The V and J genes are TRBV6-5 and TRBJ2-3; TRBD2 matches 9 bases. V was pared by 0 bases and J by 5 bases, with 3 bases of the junction left unmatched. The CDR3 length is 15 residues. The germline CDR1 and CDR2 sequences are MNHEY and SVGAGI.

This clonotype was picked up a small number of times. The chain joins TRBV14 to TRBJ1-1, with 9 positions matching TRBD1. The CDR3 has 15 amino acids. Germline assignment: CDR1 SGHDN and CDR2 FVKESK. V shed 6 bases and J 3 bases; nucleotides not matched to a gene: 8. The CDR3 loop is CASSGTGRMDTEAFF. The CDR3, as DNA: TGTGCCAGCAGTGGGACAGGGAGGATGGACACTGAAGCTTTCTTT.

There are many counts of this clonotype. The junction departs from the called germline gene at one end, perhaps through a read error. The J gene is TRBJ2-5, the V gene TRBV7-9; TRBD1 is a possible D gene (6 bases). Germline lookup yields CDR1 SEHNR and CDR2 FQNEAQ (reference sequence). The CDR3 extends over 13 amino acids. The CDR3 region is CASGRDTQVTQYF. In DNA form, the CDR3 reads TGTGCCAGCGGCCGGGACACTCAAGTGACCCAGTACTTC.

The J gene is TRBJ2-7, the V gene TRBV7-9; D not resolved. Germline V gives CDR1 SEHNR, CDR2 FQNEAQ (reference sequence). This CDR3 has 13 amino acids. The V and J ends lost 5 bases and 3 bases respectively, with 11 bases between them. CDR3 sequence (DNA): TGTGCCAGCAGCCGAGCAAACGTCTACGAGCAGTACTTC. Protein product: CASSRANVYEQYF.